The clone carrying this TCR beta chain was counted between two and nine times. Clones were read by immunoSEQ multiplex PCR, and TCRdb kept only the in-frame ones, dropping some. The sample records tens of thousands of clones, approximately 87% being singletons. The V end was cut by 0 bases, the J end by 5 bases, with 11 bases between. This CDR3 comprises 14 residues. CDR1 and CDR2 (germline): WNHNN, SYGVQD (reference sequence). This sample is part of a study of blood T cell repertoires in COVID-19. The rearrangement joins TRBV10-1 to TRBJ2-7; D not certain. This sequence originates from a human donor in a cohort sampled during active COVID-19. Source material: peripheral blood. The CDR3 loop is CASSESNSPHEQYF. The CDR3 bases are TGCGCCAGCAGTGAGTCCAATAGCCCCCACGAGCAGTACTTC.